This TCR beta chain is from a study of regulatory T cells in long-lasting Graves disease. Concerning this clonotype itself: Its antigen remains unknown.

Relying on iRepertoire HTBI primers and Arm-PCR of CDR3 regions, the team built TCR beta libraries. TCRdb called the multiplex PCR reads again in MiXCR, with one record for every CDR3 protein. The table records roughly 360,000 distinct CDR3 sequences, about 11% of them present only once. V was shortened by 3 bases and J by 2 bases, with 13 bases between the two germline ends. CDR1 is LNHDA, CDR2 SQIVND, per germline (reference sequence). This CDR3 is 15 amino acids long. Regarding time point: newly diagnosed GD, antithyroid drugs for less than 3 months. The authors made the TCR library using RNA they extracted from PBMCs. General observations from the study: Persistent disease was associated with favored TRBV28 usage and with favored use of TRBJ1-2 and TRBJ2-5.

The same data also contributed to another study, on T cells in Graves' hyperthyroidism and ophthalmopathy. That publication notes: TCR CDR3 underwent first-round RT-PCR with the HTBI primer set.

This sample comprised peripheral blood mononuclear cells (PBMCs), obtained at new diagnosis, from a patient treated with antithyroid drugs. The receptor was isolated from a woman aged 18 to 35 with Graves disease. The rearrangement joins TRBV19 to TRBJ1-1; maybe TRBD1 (5 bases). The CDR3 nucleotides read TGTGCCAGTAGTATTCCAGGGCAAGCAAACACTGAAGCTTTCTTT. Its translation is CASSIPGQANTEAFF.